These T cell receptor beta chains were read from a single sample in a study of T cell responses to AZD1222 COVID-19 vaccine. Only in-frame clones appear in the TCRdb table, and some are missing; sequencing was by immunoSEQ multiplex PCR. Among more than 100,000 clones, 85% to 90% were seen once, and the ten largest hold roughly 8.4%. Here the sequenced sample was peripheral blood, taken on day 0 of AZD1222 vaccination. The receptor source for this set is an adult in good health. The CDR3 runs from the conserved cysteine through the conserved F or W. A D gene is named only where the DNA matches it firmly. Clone size is stated in some rows and not others, as once, few, many or a class when expanded.

>TRBJ1-1|13|TRBV19|TRBD1|NA
CASRTDRVSEAFF
TGTGCCAGTAGGACGGACAGGGTCTCTGAAGCTTTCTTT
>TRBJ2-2|15|TRBV19|TRBD2|NA
CASKKPVRGAGELFF
TGTGCCAGTAAGAAACCGGTTCGGGGGGCCGGGGAGCTGTTTTTT
>TRBJ1-5|16|TRBV18|NA|NA
CASSLDAPGVHQPQHF
TGTGCCAGCTCACTCGACGCTCCAGGAGTCCATCAGCCCCAGCATTTT
>TRBJ2-7|14|TRBV5-1|TRBD1|once
CASSRLTGEKEQYF
TGCGCCAGCAGCCGACTGACAGGGGAGAAAGAGCAGTACTTC
>TRBJ2-1|17|TRBV4-2|TRBD2|few
CASSQDLPSGGNNEQFF
TGTGCCAGCAGCCAAGATCTCCCCAGCGGGGGTAACAATGAGCAGTTCTTC
>TRBJ1-1|15|TRBV29-1|NA|NA
CSVEAIMTVNTEAFF
TGCAGCGTCGAAGCGATTATGACAGTTAACACTGAAGCTTTCTTT
>TRBJ2-7|12|TRBV2|NA|once
CASSVRAFEQYF
TGTGCCAGCAGTGTTCGTGCTTTCGAGCAGTACTTC
>TRBJ1-5|12|TRBV18|NA|NA
CASSPEKQPQHF
TGTGCCAGCTCACCGGAGAAGCAGCCCCAGCATTTT
>TRBJ2-2|16|TRBV7-3|TRBD2|NA
CASSLLAGGNTGELFF
TGTGCCAGCAGCTTACTGGCGGGAGGGAACACCGGGGAGCTGTTTTTT
>TRBJ1-5|14|TRBV2|NA|NA
CASSETDSNQPQHF
TGTGCCAGCAGTGAAACAGATAGCAATCAGCCCCAGCATTTT
>TRBJ1-5|13|TRBV12-3/TRBV12-4|NA|NA
CASSSQGFQPQHF
TGTGCCAGCAGTTCACAGGGATTTCAGCCCCAGCATTTT
>TRBJ2-1|15|TRBV5-4|NA|few
CASSSPRDRTGEQFF
TGTGCCAGCAGCTCCCCCCGGGATCGTACCGGAGAGCAGTTCTTC
>TRBJ1-6|15|TRBV5-4|NA|NA
CASTVRLGHNSPLHF
TGTGCCAGCACCGTCCGGCTAGGGCACAATTCACCCCTCCACTTT
>TRBJ1-3|17|TRBV15|NA|NA
CATFDNSDLHSGNTIYF
TGTGCCACCTTCGACAACAGCGACCTACACTCTGGAAACACCATATATTTT
>TRBJ1-6|15|TRBV2|TRBD1|once
CASRGPGQGSSPLHF
TGTGCCAGCAGGGGCCCGGGACAGGGTTCATCACCCCTCCACTTT
>TRBJ1-1|16|TRBV29-1|NA|NA
CSVEEFARNGNTEAFF
TGCAGCGTTGAAGAATTTGCTCGGAACGGGAACACTGAAGCTTTCTTT
>TRBJ2-4|15|TRBV2|NA|NA
CASSEARGGGSIQYF
TGTGCCAGCAGTGAAGCAAGAGGAGGGGGATCCATTCAGTACTTC
>TRBJ1-2|14|TRBV5-1|NA|NA
CASSPGHPLSSYTF
TGCGCCAGCAGCCCCGGGCATCCGTTGAGTAGCTACACCTTC
>TRBJ2-1|15|TRBV5-1|TRBD2|NA
CASSLPSGVDNEQFF
TGCGCCAGCAGCTTGCCTAGCGGGGTTGACAATGAGCAGTTCTTC
>TRBJ1-1|14|TRBV3-1/TRBV3-2|NA|NA
CASSQAGGYTEAFF
TGTGCCAGCAGCCAGGCCGGGGGCTACACTGAAGCTTTCTTT
>TRBJ2-3|14|TRBV13|NA|NA
CASSGRRGSDTQYF
TGTGCCAGCAGCGGCCGTCGAGGATCCGATACGCAGTATTTT
>TRBJ2-7|13|TRBV6-5|TRBD2|NA
CASAPGLPYEQYF
TGTGCCAGCGCTCCGGGACTACCCTACGAGCAGTACTTC
>TRBJ2-1|15|TRBV18|NA|NA
CASSQAGLTYNEQFF
TGTGCCAGCTCCCAGGCGGGCCTGACCTACAATGAGCAGTTCTTC
>TRBJ2-2|18|TRBV1|NA|NA
CTSSQSWVGGRVGGELFF
TGCACCAGCAGCCAATCTTGGGTAGGTGGTCGCGTCGGCGGGGAGCTGTTTTTT
>TRBJ2-2|17|TRBV5-1|TRBD1|NA
CASSLRGPPGGTGELFF
TGCGCCAGCAGCTTGAGGGGGCCTCCGGGCGGCACCGGGGAGCTGTTTTTT
>TRBJ2-1|17|TRBV21-1|NA|NA
CASSKGGDSDSYNEQFF
TGTGCCAGCAGCAAAGGTGGGGACTCGGACAGCTACAATGAGCAGTTCTTC
>TRBJ2-3|16|TRBV5-1|NA|NA
CASSLARAEGTDTQYF
TGCGCCAGCAGCTTGGCTAGGGCCGAGGGCACAGATACGCAGTATTTT
>TRBJ1-6|13|TRBV7-3|NA|NA
CASGRQTNSPLHF
TGTGCCAGCGGCCGACAGACCAATTCACCCCTCCACTTT
>TRBJ1-6|17|TRBV5-1|NA|once
CASSLEAAFDRNSPLHF
TGCGCCAGCAGCTTGGAAGCGGCCTTCGATCGAAATTCGCCCCTCCACTTT
>TRBJ2-1|14|TRBV6-5|TRBD2|NA
CASRRLAGVEEQFF
TGTGCCAGCAGACGACTAGCGGGAGTGGAAGAGCAGTTCTTC
>TRBJ2-2|14|TRBV6-5|NA|NA
CASSYGPGTGELFF
TGTGCCAGCAGTTATGGACCCGGGACGGGGGAGCTGTTTTTT
>TRBJ2-3|18|TRBV5-4|TRBD2|NA
CASSLRTTSGANTDTQYF
TGTGCCAGCAGCTTGCGGACGACTAGCGGGGCGAACACAGATACGCAGTATTTT
>TRBJ1-1|11|TRBV30|NA|NA
CAWSVQVEAFF
TGTGCCTGGAGTGTCCAGGTTGAAGCTTTCTTT
>TRBJ2-3|14|TRBV10-1|NA|NA
CASSESGRTDTQYF
TGCGCCAGCAGTGAGTCGGGGCGGACAGATACGCAGTATTTT
>TRBJ1-4|11|TRBV20-1|NA|NA
CSVRPHEKLFF
TGCAGTGTCAGGCCCCATGAAAAACTGTTTTTT
>TRBJ2-7|14|TRBV11-2|NA|NA
CASSGYRVEGEQYF
TGTGCCAGCAGCGGCTACAGGGTCGAGGGGGAGCAGTACTTC
>TRBJ2-1|18|TRBV7-2|TRBD1|NA
CASSSPSWTGRNIDEQFF
TGTGCCAGCAGCTCACCCTCTTGGACAGGGAGAAATATCGATGAGCAGTTCTTC
>TRBJ1-3|15|TRBV2|TRBD1|NA
CASSEGGTVGNTIYF
TGTGCCAGCAGTGAGGGGGGGACAGTGGGTAACACCATATATTTT
>TRBJ1-6|14|TRBV29-1|TRBD1|NA
CSVAGDRDNSPLHF
TGCAGCGTTGCGGGGGACAGAGATAATTCACCCCTCCACTTT
>TRBJ2-7|14|TRBV6-5|NA|NA
CASSYSAGKYEQYF
TGTGCCAGCAGTTACTCGGCAGGAAAGTACGAGCAGTACTTC
>TRBJ2-1|15|TRBV2|NA|NA
CASNLGQSSYNEQFF
TGTGCCAGCAACCTAGGACAGAGCTCCTACAATGAGCAGTTCTTC
>TRBJ2-7|15|TRBV5-4|NA|few
CASSTRTKLTIEQYF
TGTGCCAGCAGCACTCGGACAAAATTGACGATCGAGCAGTACTTC
>TRBJ1-4|12|TRBV18|NA|once
CASSPNREKLFF
TGTGCCAGCTCACCGAACAGGGAAAAACTGTTTTTT
>TRBJ2-2|18|TRBV27|TRBD2|NA
CASSLLALAGQNTGELFF
TGTGCCAGCAGCCTATTGGCCCTAGCGGGTCAGAACACCGGGGAGCTGTTTTTT
>TRBJ1-4|15|TRBV11-2|NA|NA
CASSYTGEFNEKLFF
TGTGCCAGCAGCTATACGGGGGAGTTTAATGAAAAACTGTTTTTT
>TRBJ2-1|15|TRBV7-8|NA|NA
CASSFRRGSYNEQFF
TGTGCCAGCAGCTTCCGCCGGGGATCCTACAATGAGCAGTTCTTC
>TRBJ2-1|16|TRBV25-1|NA|NA
CASSEPWGGGYNEQFF
TGTGCCAGCAGTGAACCGTGGGGGGGCGGCTACAATGAGCAGTTCTTC
>TRBJ2-5|15|TRBV9|TRBD1|many
CASSAGGGREETQYF
TGTGCCAGCAGCGCAGGGGGCGGGCGGGAAGAGACCCAGTACTTC
>TRBJ1-5|12|TRBV28|NA|NA
CASSLGVQPQHF
TGTGCCAGCAGCTTAGGGGTTCAGCCCCAGCATTTT
>TRBJ1-1|13|TRBV5-1|NA|NA
CASSLGAGAEAFF
TGCGCCAGCAGCTTGGGGGCGGGCGCTGAAGCTTTCTTT
>TRBJ1-1|13|TRBV30|NA|NA
CAWSAGYNTEAFF
TGTGCCTGGAGCGCAGGGTATAACACTGAAGCTTTCTTT
>TRBJ2-1|14|TRBV6-4|NA|NA
CASSDPPGYNEQFF
TGTGCCAGCAGTGACCCCCCTGGGTACAATGAGCAGTTCTTC
>TRBJ2-5|14|TRBV10-3|NA|once
CATSMGSGPQAQYF
TGTGCCACTTCGATGGGTAGCGGCCCACAGGCCCAGTACTTC
>TRBJ2-3|16|TRBV6-1|NA|NA
CASSETRDSRTDTQYF
TGTGCCAGCAGTGAAACCCGGGACTCCCGCACAGATACGCAGTATTTT